These 10 T cell receptor beta chains came from one sample sequenced in a study of blood T cell repertoires in COVID-19. The repertoire was sequenced with immunoSEQ multiplex PCR; TCRdb's copy has only in-frame clones and lacks some. The sample shows 90,000 to 150,000 clones, roughly 76% of them seen only once. Sequencing was done on a sample of peripheral blood. The receptors originated from a human donor in a cohort sampled during active COVID-19.

The count of this clone is one. V gene TRBV28 combines with J gene TRBJ1-5; D might be TRBD1 (5 bases). Per germline, CDR1 MDHEN and CDR2 SYDVKM. The CDR3 has 15 amino acids. Deletions cut 2 bases from V and 0 bases from J, with 8 bases between. CDR3 loop: CASSLTDNSNQPQHF. Written as DNA, the CDR3 is TGTGCCAGCAGTTTAACGGACAATAGCAATCAGCCCCAGCATTTT.

The chain joins TRBV7-8 to TRBJ1-1; a possible D gene is TRBD1 (5 bases). This CDR3 has 17 amino acids. The V end lost 5 bases, the J end lost 1 base, and 20 bases lay between the germline ends. CDR1 and CDR2 from the germline V gene are SGHVS and FQNEAQ. The CDR3 here is CASSPRSGARGNTEAFF. In DNA form, the CDR3 reads TGTGCCAGCAGCCCTAGGTCTGGGGCGCGGGGGAACACTGAAGCTTTCTTT.

The chain joins TRBV30 to TRBJ1-5, with 7 nucleotides matching TRBD1. Germline assignment: CDR1 GTSNPN and CDR2 SVGIG (reference sequence). V lost 2 bases to trimming and J lost 4 bases; unmatched junction nucleotides: 8. The CDR3 is made up of 15 amino acids. The chain's CDR3 is CAWSRGTDSNQPQHF. The CDR3 region has the DNA TGTGCCTGGAGTCGAGGGACAGACTCAAATCAGCCCCAGCATTTT.

This chain joins TRBV18 and TRBJ2-1, with D tentatively TRBD1 (5 bases). V was shortened by 1 base and J by 9 bases, with 19 bases between the two germline ends. The germline CDR1 and CDR2 sequences are KGHSH and LQKENI. The CDR3 extends over 16 amino acids. The CDR3 DNA follows: TGTGCCAGCTCACCACAGGGGTTGGCCCTGTTGGTTGAGCAGTTCTTC. Its translation is CASSPQGLALLVEQFF. Drawing the rest from reference TRBV18 and TRBJ2-1, the complete variable domain is NAGVMQNPRHLVRRRGQEARLRCSPMKGHSHVYWYRQLPEEGLKFMVYLQKENIIDESGMPKERFSAEFPKEGPSILRIQQVVRGDSAAYFCASSPQGLALLVEQFFGPGTRLTVL.

The V call is TRBV7-2, the J call TRBJ2-1; 13 nucleotides line up with TRBD2. Germline V gene sequence: CDR1 SGHTA, CDR2 FQGNSA. The CDR3 is 15 amino acids. V was clipped by 5 bases and J by 6 bases; unmatched bases: 4. The CDR3 spells CASSVLAGGRNEQFF. DNA for the CDR3: TGTGCCAGCAGCGTACTAGCGGGGGGGCGCAATGAGCAGTTCTTC.

The V and J genes are TRBV11-3 and TRBJ2-1, with TRBD2 matching 7 bases. CDR3 length equals 12 residues. The ends lost 1 base at V and 14 bases at J; junction bases unmatched: 5. Germline V lookup: CDR1 SGHNT, CDR2 YENEEA. Written as DNA, the CDR3 is TGTGCCAGCAGCTTAGGGGGGGGGATTAAGTTCTTC. Translated: CASSLGGGIKFF.

V is TRBV4-3 and J is TRBJ2-7, with 9 bases that match TRBD2. The CDR3 has 15 amino acids. The germline V gene has CDR1 LGHNA and CDR2 YSLEER. J lost 4 bases, V lost 5 bases, and 9 bases had no gene match. CDR3 nucleotide sequence: TGCGCCAGCAGCATCGGGCGGGAGGGCCGGTACGAGCAGTACTTC. Its protein is CASSIGREGRYEQYF.

V usage is TRBV5-1 and J usage is TRBJ2-7, with 7 nucleotides matching TRBD1. The CDR3 length is 15 residues. Germline loops: CDR1 SGHRS, CDR2 YFSETQ. Unmatched junction bases numbered 7, after V lost 0 bases and J lost 4 bases. CDR3 in amino acids: CASSLVGDSGYEQYF. CDR3 coding DNA: TGCGCCAGCAGCTTGGTAGGGGACAGCGGATACGAGCAGTACTTC.

The rearrangement links TRBV28 to TRBJ1-3; D possibly corresponds to TRBD1 (5 bases). The CDR3 sequence is 14 residues long. The germline CDR1 and CDR2 sequences are MDHEN and SYDVKM. V lost 7 bases and J lost 0, with 10 bases in between. CDR3 amino acids: CASKEGTSGNTIYF. CDR3 sequence (DNA): TGTGCCAGCAAGGAGGGGACCTCTGGAAACACCATATATTTT.

This clone was seen a few times. V and J are TRBV6-5 and TRBJ1-2; 8 bases are a match to TRBD1. V lost 7 bases, J lost 4 bases, and 5 bases stayed unmatched. The CDR3 covers 13 residues. Germline CDR1 and CDR2: MNHEY and SVGAGI. CDR3 protein: CASTRQGSYGYTF. The CDR3 DNA reads as TGTGCCAGCACTCGACAGGGGAGCTATGGCTACACCTTC.